The sequence of this T cell receptor (beta chain) was determined in a study of blood T cell repertoires in COVID-19. Study overall: Samples of COVID-19 (acute and convalescent) were obtained from the United States, Italy and Spain.

Patients at the Seattle site were enrolled during active infection and followed longitudinally. This CDR3 spans 12 amino acids. V dropped 11 bases and J dropped 8; count of bases not matched to a gene: 4. Source study methods: Amplification from reference gene primers served as the basis for estimated nucleated cell counts. The protocol was immunoSEQ multiplex PCR, while the TCRdb copy is restricted to in-frame clones and leaves out a portion. D and trimming were read from the DNA, whereas the V and J calls and clone size are those reported in that table. The table lists roughly 500,000 clones, 89% of them singletons.

This chain uses TRBV12-3 or TRBV12-4 with TRBJ2-1; 12 bases match TRBD1. The clonotype was recovered from a man younger than 35 with COVID-19, enrolled during active disease. Sequenced material: peripheral blood. The CDR3 protein is CAVGTGGHEQFF. The CDR3 region has the DNA TGTGCCGTGGGGACAGGGGGCCATGAGCAGTTCTTC.